This T cell receptor (beta chain) appears in the sequencing data of a study of T-cell reconstitution after alpha-beta-depleted transplantation in children. Study observations and caveats: By one year post-transplant, T-cell counts and diversity largely arose from T cells that were newly produced.

Germline V lookup: CDR1 SGDLS, CDR2 YYNGEE. There are 17 residues in the CDR3. V trimming: 0 bases; J trimming: 4 bases; junction bases outside the gene matches: 11. The authors prepared the TCRbeta library with unique molecular identifiers. One entry per CDR3 protein, called by TCRdb with MiXCR from the PCR reads. The sample holds tens of thousands of distinct CDR3 sequences, approximately 6.1% seen once. With respect to this clonotype: The antigen remains undetermined.

The chain has TRBV9 and TRBJ2-7, with 9 bases matching TRBD1. Sequencing was performed on PBMCs, mostly from graft donor cells, taken 60 days after TCRalphabeta/CD19-depleted stem cell transplant. The clonotype originates from a female patient between 2 and 15 years old who had a stem cell transplant for aplastic anemia, so the T cells may come from the graft donor. The CDR3 protein is CASSVAIRDRVPYEQYF. The DNA of the CDR3 is TGTGCCAGCAGCGTAGCTATACGGGACAGGGTCCCTTACGAGCAGTACTTC.